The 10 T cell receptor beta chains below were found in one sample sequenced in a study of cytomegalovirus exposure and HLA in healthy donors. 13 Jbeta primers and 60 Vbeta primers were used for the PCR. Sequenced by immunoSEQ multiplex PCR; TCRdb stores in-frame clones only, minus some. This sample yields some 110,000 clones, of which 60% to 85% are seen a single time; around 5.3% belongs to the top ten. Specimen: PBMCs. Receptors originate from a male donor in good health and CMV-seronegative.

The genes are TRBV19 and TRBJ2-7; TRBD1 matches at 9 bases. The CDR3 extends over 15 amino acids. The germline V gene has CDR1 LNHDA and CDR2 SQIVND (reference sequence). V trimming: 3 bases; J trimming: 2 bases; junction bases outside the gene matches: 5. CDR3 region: CASSISRDRAYEQYF. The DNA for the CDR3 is TGTGCCAGTAGTATTAGTCGGGACAGGGCCTACGAGCAGTACTTC.

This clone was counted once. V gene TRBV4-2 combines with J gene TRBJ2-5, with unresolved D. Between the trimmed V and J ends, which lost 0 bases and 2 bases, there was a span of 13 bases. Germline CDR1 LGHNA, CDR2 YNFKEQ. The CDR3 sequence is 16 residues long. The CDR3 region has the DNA TGTGCCAGCAGCCAAGATCAAAAGAGCCCGCAAGAGACCCAGTACTTC. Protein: CASSQDQKSPQETQYF.

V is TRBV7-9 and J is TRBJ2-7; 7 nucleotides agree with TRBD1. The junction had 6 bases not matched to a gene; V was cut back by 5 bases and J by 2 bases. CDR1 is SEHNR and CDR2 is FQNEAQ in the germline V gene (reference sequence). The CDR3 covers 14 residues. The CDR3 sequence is CASSPQGRAYEQYF. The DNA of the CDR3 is TGTGCCAGCAGCCCACAGGGGCGGGCCTACGAGCAGTACTTC.

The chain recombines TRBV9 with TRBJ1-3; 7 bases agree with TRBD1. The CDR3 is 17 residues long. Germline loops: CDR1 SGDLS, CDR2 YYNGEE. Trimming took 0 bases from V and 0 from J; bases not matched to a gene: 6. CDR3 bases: TGTGCCAGCAGCGTAGTGGACAGGCCTCTCTCTGGAAACACCATATATTTT. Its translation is CASSVVDRPLSGNTIYF.

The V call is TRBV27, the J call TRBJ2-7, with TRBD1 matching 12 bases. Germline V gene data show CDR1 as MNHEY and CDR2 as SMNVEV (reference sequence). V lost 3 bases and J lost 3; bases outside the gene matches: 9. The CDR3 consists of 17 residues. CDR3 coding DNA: TGTGCCAGCAGTTTCGGGACAGGGGGCGCGTTTGGCTACGAGCAGTACTTC. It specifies CASSFGTGGAFGYEQYF.

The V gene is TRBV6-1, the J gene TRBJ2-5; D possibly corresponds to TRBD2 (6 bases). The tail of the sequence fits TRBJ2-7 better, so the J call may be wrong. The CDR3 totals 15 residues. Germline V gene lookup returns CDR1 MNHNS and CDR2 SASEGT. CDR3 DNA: TGTGCCAGCAGCCCCCGGGGGTCGAGCTCCTACGAGCAGTACTTC. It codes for CASSPRGSSSYEQYF.

CDR3 protein: CASSINGPLNTGELFF. The CDR3 DNA reads TGTGCCAGTAGTATTAATGGGCCCCTGAACACCGGGGAGCTGTTTTTT. The V and J genes are TRBV19 and TRBJ2-2; D call uncertain. CDR1 LNHDA and CDR2 SQIVND come from the germline V gene (reference sequence). The CDR3 is made up of 16 amino acids. Trimming cost V 3 bases and J 1 base, with 12 bases left between them.

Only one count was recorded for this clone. The CDR3 protein is CASNPGGGGADTQYF. The CDR3 DNA reads as TGCGCCAGCAACCCGGGAGGGGGGGGCGCAGATACGCAGTATTTT. The J gene is TRBJ2-3, the V gene TRBV5-1, with TRBD2 matching over 8 bases. There are 15 residues in the CDR3. Trimming took 6 bases from V and 4 from J; bases not matched to a gene: 10. Per germline, CDR1 SGHRS and CDR2 YFSETQ.

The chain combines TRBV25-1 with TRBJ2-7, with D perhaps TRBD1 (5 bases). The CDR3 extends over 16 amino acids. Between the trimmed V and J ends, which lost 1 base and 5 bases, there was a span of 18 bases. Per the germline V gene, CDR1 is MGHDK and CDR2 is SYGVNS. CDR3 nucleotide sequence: TGTGCCAGCAGTGAATTGGGCAGGGCGTCAATAGACGAGCAGTACTTC. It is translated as CASSELGRASIDEQYF.

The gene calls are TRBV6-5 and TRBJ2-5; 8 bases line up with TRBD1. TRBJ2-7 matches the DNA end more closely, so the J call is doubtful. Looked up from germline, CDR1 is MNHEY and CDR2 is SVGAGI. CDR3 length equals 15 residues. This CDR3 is CASSYSTGEIYEQYF. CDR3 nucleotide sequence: TGTGCCAGCAGTTACTCGACAGGGGAGATCTACGAGCAGTACTTC.